This T cell receptor (beta chain) was sequenced during a study of vaccination and CD4 T cells after COVID-19. Study-wide background: Convalescent individuals numbered four females and six males, two being Hispanic. As a positive control, some control cultures were given a CEFX pool, while others were given an HIV-1 Nef pool or no peptide.

Treatment specified: roughly ten-day PBMC culture with coronavirus spike peptide pools or control peptides (ViraFEST assay). Positive PCR tests were logged from March through December 2020, ahead of US Alpha, Beta and Delta variants. Cultured CD4+ T-cell DNA underwent Oncomine TCR Beta short-read sequencing. TCRdb reprocessed the PCR reads via MiXCR and lists one record per CDR3 protein. This sample yields about 5,900 distinct CDR3 sequences, of which 55% to 70% are seen a single time; approximately 20% belongs to the top ten. Notes on this clonotype: Its antigen is unidentified.

Per the germline V gene, CDR1 is MNHNS and CDR2 is SASEGT. The CDR3 has 15 residues. V lost 5 bases to trimming and J lost 1 base, with 14 bases between them. This clonotype was obtained from a human donor who had recovered from COVID-19. The sample comprised CD4+ T cells from blood, cultured in vitro. The chain combines TRBV6-1 with TRBJ1-1; D not certain. In DNA, the CDR3 is TGTGCCAGCAGTCCTATGACACGGAGGAACACTGAAGCTTTCTTT. This gives the protein CASSPMTRRNTEAFF.